The 29 T cell receptor beta chains below were found in one sample sequenced in a study of blood T cells in healthy people across ages. With a J-beta primer mix and a sample-barcoded 5' primer, a second PCR ran roughly 6 to 12 cycles. MiXCR, applied by TCRdb to the 5' RACE reads, yields one record per CDR3 protein. In the table there are 700,000 or so distinct CDR3 sequences, 22% of which are singletons. The sample taken for sequencing was blood. The receptors derive from a man between 65 and 79 years old in good health.

This clonotype was counted only a few times. This chain uses TRBV9 with TRBJ2-2, with D maybe TRBD1 (5 bases). The CDR3 length is 15 residues. The germline V gene has CDR1 SGDLS and CDR2 YYNGEE. The ends were cut back, 0 bases at V and 8 bases at J, with 14 bases in the middle. The CDR3 region is CASSVGSREVGELFF. In DNA form, the CDR3 reads TGTGCCAGCAGCGTAGGGTCCAGGGAAGTGGGGGAGCTGTTTTTT.

The sample holds many counts of this clonotype. The V call is TRBV6-5, the J call TRBJ1-1, with TRBD1 identical over 7 bases. The CDR3 length is 18 residues. Unmatched junction bases numbered 16, after V lost 1 base and J lost 5 bases. Germline CDR1 MNHEY, CDR2 SVGAGI. In DNA form, the CDR3 reads TGTGCCAGCAGTTACTACCGTGCAGGGGGGCTTGGAAGGACTGAAGCTTTCTTT. Translation gives CASSYYRAGGLGRTEAFF.

The rearrangement joins TRBV7-2 to TRBJ2-1, with D unresolved. Trimming stripped 2 bases from V and 9 bases from J, with 11 bases between. The germline V gene encodes CDR1 SGHTA and CDR2 FQGNSA. The CDR3 runs 13 residues. CDR3 region: CASSLPEIAEQFF. CDR3 DNA: TGTGCCAGCAGCTTACCCGAAATTGCTGAGCAGTTCTTC.

This clonotype was detected only a few times. V gene TRBV20-1 combines with J gene TRBJ2-3; no firm D call. Deletions cut 4 bases from V and 1 base from J, with 6 bases between. Germline CDR1 DFQATT, CDR2 SNEGSKA (reference sequence). The CDR3 runs 12 residues. The CDR3 sequence: CSANAGTDTQYF. In DNA, the CDR3 is TGCAGTGCTAATGCCGGCACAGATACGCAGTATTTT.

This clonotype appeared a few times. The V call is TRBV5-6, the J call TRBJ2-2; possible D gene TRBD2, 6 bases. Per germline, CDR1 SGHDT and CDR2 YYEEEE. This CDR3 is 16 amino acids long. V was pared by 4 bases and J by 0 bases, with 13 bases between. The CDR3 sequence: CASSQIGTPNTGELFF. The CDR3 DNA reads as TGTGCCAGCAGCCAGATAGGGACTCCGAACACCGGGGAGCTGTTTTTT.

V is TRBV18 and J is TRBJ1-2, with no clear D. V lost 3 bases and J lost 8, with 13 bases in between. The CDR3 spans 13 residues. Germline V gene sequence: CDR1 KGHSH, CDR2 LQKENI. Here the CDR3 reads CASSPSETGGYTF. The CDR3, as DNA: TGTGCCAGCTCACCGTCCGAAACGGGGGGCTACACCTTC. Variable domain in full (rest from reference TRBV18 and TRBJ1-2): NAGVMQNPRHLVRRRGQEARLRCSPMKGHSHVYWYRQLPEEGLKFMVYLQKENIIDESGMPKERFSAEFPKEGPSILRIQQVVRGDSAAYFCASSPSETGGYTFGSGTRLTVV.

This chain joins TRBV6-1 and TRBJ2-2, with 9 nucleotides matching TRBD1. CDR1 MNHNS and CDR2 SASEGT come from the germline V gene. The CDR3 extends over 15 amino acids. Trimming cost V 6 bases and J 2 bases; bases outside gene matches: 4. In DNA form, the CDR3 reads TGTGCCAGCAGCGGACAGGGGCTAAACACCGGGGAGCTGTTTTTT. It yields the protein CASSGQGLNTGELFF.

This clonotype was counted between two and nine times. The V gene is TRBV10-3, the J gene TRBJ1-2; TRBD1 aligns across 10 bases. The germline CDR1 and CDR2 sequences are ENHRY and SYGVKD. V lost 7 bases to trimming and J lost 7 bases; unmatched junction nucleotides: 12. The CDR3 runs to 15 residues. The CDR3 nucleotides are TGTGCCATCATCGGGACAGGGGAAGGTTTCGGTGGCTACACCTTC. Its protein is CAIIGTGEGFGGYTF.

The V and J genes are TRBV27 and TRBJ2-5, with 12 bases lining up with TRBD2. The V segment lost 6 bases and the J segment 11 bases; nucleotides outside the gene matches: 10. Germline loops: CDR1 MNHEY, CDR2 SMNVEV (reference sequence). This CDR3 is built from 14 residues. The CDR3 DNA follows: TGTGCCAGCAGCCTAGCGGGGGGGCTTGGAGAGCAGTACTTC. Translated, it gives CASSLAGGLGEQYF.

This chain connects TRBV7-9 to TRBJ2-1; no reliable D call. Judging by the DNA end, TRBJ2-7 fits better; the J call may be wrong. This CDR3 is 15 amino acids long. CDR1 SEHNR and CDR2 FQNEAQ come from the germline V gene (reference sequence). The chain's CDR3 is CASSLASSRPYEQYF. The CDR3 nucleotides are TGTGCCAGCAGCTTAGCGAGCTCGCGGCCCTACGAGCAGTACTTC.

As for this clonotype: Given a much more abundant clone one base away, this may be a read error. The chain joins TRBV12-3 or TRBV12-4 to TRBJ2-5; 10 bases match TRBD2. This CDR3 has 16 residues. CDR3 nucleotides: TGTGTCAGCAGTTTGGTCCTAGCGGGGGCACAAGAGACCCAGTACTTC. It encodes CVSSLVLAGAQETQYF.

DNA of the CDR3: TGCAGTGCCAGCTCAGGCAGGGGACGTCAGCCCCAGCATTTT. Translated: CSASSGRGRQPQHF. The chain carries TRBV20-1 and TRBJ1-5, with D perhaps matching TRBD1 (6 bases). Trimming cost V 6 bases and J 6 bases, with 18 bases left between them. The CDR3 covers 14 residues. CDR1 and CDR2 from the germline V gene are DFQATT and SNEGSKA (reference sequence).

In its sample, this clonotype was seen a few times. The V and J genes are TRBV12-3 or TRBV12-4 and TRBJ2-7, with 10 positions matching TRBD2. J gave up 3 bases and V 11 bases, and 13 bases lay outside the gene matches. The CDR3 has 15 residues. CDR3 region: CAPRGGTSVNYEQYV. For the CDR3, the DNA is TGTGCCCCCAGAGGAGGGACTAGCGTAAACTACGAGCAGTACGTC.

This chain joins TRBV20-1 and TRBJ2-1, with 13 bases lining up with TRBD2. The V segment lost 6 bases and the J segment 4 bases; nucleotides outside the gene matches: 15. CDR3 size: 18 residues. From germline, CDR1 is DFQATT and CDR2 SNEGSKA (reference sequence). The CDR3 nucleotides are TGCAGTGCGTATAACCCCGGGACTAGCGGGGATTATTACAATGAGCAGTTCTTC. It encodes CSAYNPGTSGDYYNEQFF.

The gene calls are TRBV6-1 and TRBJ1-5; 7 positions match TRBD1. Germline-derived CDR1 and CDR2 are MNHNS and SASEGT. Trimming cost V 6 bases and J 4 bases; bases outside gene matches: 12. CDR3 size: 16 residues. Here the CDR3 DNA reads TGTGCCAGCAGGGCGATGGGACAGCTTCTTAATCAGCCCCAGCATTTT. It is translated as CASRAMGQLLNQPQHF.

A remark on this clonotype: The junction departs from the called germline gene at one end, perhaps through a read error. This chain uses TRBV12-3 or TRBV12-4 with TRBJ1-1; no reliable D call. The CDR3 has 12 amino acids. This CDR3 reads CTSSLDPAEAFF. CDR3 in DNA: TGTACCAGCAGTTTAGATCCAGCTGAAGCTTTCTTT.

This chain connects TRBV6-4 to TRBJ2-7; TRBD2 matches 8 bases. This CDR3 has 17 amino acids. CDR1 and CDR2 (germline): MRHNA, SNTAGT. V was pared by 0 bases and J by 3 bases, with 10 bases of the junction left unmatched. CDR3 residues: CASSDSLQRGTFYEQYV. CDR3 in DNA: TGTGCCAGCAGTGACTCGCTCCAGCGGGGGACCTTCTACGAGCAGTACGTC.

The CDR3 loop is CASSQDSLLNTEAFF. The CDR3 DNA reads TGTGCCAGCAGCCAAGATAGTTTGCTGAACACTGAAGCTTTCTTT. This rearrangement joins TRBV3-1 to TRBJ1-1; D unclear. The CDR3 totals 15 residues. Germline V gives CDR1 LGHDT, CDR2 YNNKEL (reference sequence). V lost 0 bases and J lost 0, with 8 bases in between.

There are a few counts of this clonotype. The chain couples TRBV7-8 to TRBJ2-2; D is possibly TRBD2 (6 bases). This CDR3 contains 13 residues. Trimming shortened V by 3 bases and J by 7 bases, and 9 bases separated the two germline ends. Per the germline V gene, CDR1 is SGHVS and CDR2 is FQNEAQ. The CDR3 loop is CASSFYGSGELFF. As DNA, the CDR3 is TGTGCCAGCAGCTTTTACGGGAGCGGGGAGCTGTTTTTT.

This clonotype was observed a handful of times. The chain combines TRBV27 with TRBJ2-7; TRBD2 aligns across 7 bases. V lost 6 bases and J lost 6; bases outside the gene matches: 17. The length of the CDR3 is 16 residues. Germline V CDR1 and CDR2: MNHEY, SMNVEV (reference sequence). CDR3 sequence: CASRLNGRQRGREQYF. CDR3 bases: TGTGCCAGCAGACTCAATGGCCGGCAGCGGGGTCGCGAGCAGTACTTC.

This chain joins TRBV5-1 and TRBJ2-5; unclear D gene. CDR3 length equals 13 residues. Between the trimmed V and J ends, which lost 2 bases and 4 bases, there was a span of 9 bases. The germline V gene encodes CDR1 SGHRS and CDR2 YFSETQ. The CDR3 spells CASSFGHGETQYF. The CDR3 DNA reads TGCGCCAGCAGCTTTGGTCACGGAGAGACCCAGTACTTC. The full variable domain, in which reference TRBV5-1 and TRBJ2-5 provide the parts outside the CDR3, is KAGVTQTPRYLIKTRGQQVTLSCSPISGHRSVSWYQQTPGQGLQFLFEYFSETQRNKGNFPGRFSGRQFSNSRSEMNVSTLELGDSALYLCASSFGHGETQYFGPGTRLLVL.

V is TRBV12-3 or TRBV12-4 and J is TRBJ2-3; D may match TRBD1 or TRBD2 (6 bases each). The CDR3 spans 15 residues. The V and J ends lost 3 bases and 8 bases respectively, with 18 bases between them. The CDR3 DNA is TGTGCCAGCAGTTTTGGGGGGCGATCCACGGGTACGCAGTATTTT. Its protein product is CASSFGGRSTGTQYF.

This clonotype was seen a handful of times. The chain is built from TRBV20-1 and TRBJ2-2; 10 bases agree with TRBD1. V shed 4 bases, J shed 3 bases, and the junction held 2 bases outside the gene matches. In germline, CDR1 is DFQATT, CDR2 SNEGSKA (reference sequence). The CDR3 contains 14 residues. This CDR3 reads CSATGQGYTGELFF. The CDR3 coding sequence is TGCAGTGCTACGGGACAGGGGTACACCGGGGAGCTGTTTTTT.

This clonotype was observed a handful of times. The chain has TRBV18 and TRBJ2-7, with D tentatively TRBD2 (6 bases). In germline, CDR1 is KGHSH, CDR2 LQKENI. V lost 3 bases, J lost 5 bases, and 17 bases lay in between. The CDR3 contains 15 residues. CDR3 in amino acids: CASSPDITGTDEQYF. The CDR3 DNA reads TGTGCCAGCTCACCGGATATTACCGGGACTGACGAGCAGTACTTC.

The CDR3 loop reads CASRRQGPYQPQHF. CDR3 sequence (DNA): TGTGCCAGCAGGAGACAGGGCCCCTATCAGCCCCAGCATTTT. The chain joins TRBV6-5 to TRBJ1-5; 7 bases align to TRBD1. V shed 6 bases, J shed 5 bases, and the junction held 7 bases outside the gene matches. Per the germline V gene, CDR1 is MNHEY and CDR2 is SVGAGI. There are 14 residues in the CDR3.

This clonotype was observed a few times. A much larger clone lies a single base off, so this may be a read error. This chain connects TRBV24-1 to TRBJ2-1; TRBD1 matches at 10 bases. The end of the DNA is better explained by TRBJ2-5, so the J call may be wrong. CDR3 length: 15 residues. The germline V gene has CDR1 KGHDR and CDR2 SFDVKD. The CDR3 coding sequence is TGTGCCACCAGTGACCCGGGACAGGGGAGAGGGACCCAGTACTTC. This codes for CATSDPGQGRGTQYF.

Only a few counts were recorded for this clonotype. The chain couples TRBV10-3 to TRBJ2-7, with 7 bases fitting TRBD1. V lost 5 bases and J lost 0; bases outside the gene matches: 7. Germline CDR1 and CDR2: ENHRY and SYGVKD. The CDR3 has 15 amino acids. The CDR3 reads CAISPGQESSYEQYV. In DNA, the CDR3 is TGTGCCATCAGTCCCGGACAGGAGAGCTCCTACGAGCAGTACGTC.

The V gene is TRBV4-3, the J gene TRBJ2-7; D unclear. The CDR3 has 15 residues. Per germline, CDR1 LGHNA and CDR2 YSLEER. The ends were cut back, 0 bases at V and 3 bases at J, with 12 bases in the middle. CDR3 in amino acids: CASSQEAGTNYEQYF. Here the CDR3 DNA reads TGCGCCAGCAGCCAAGAGGCCGGAACAAACTACGAGCAGTACTTC.

The rearrangement links TRBV5-1 to TRBJ2-3, with 8 positions matching TRBD2. The germline V gene has CDR1 SGHRS and CDR2 YFSETQ. With V trimmed by 4 bases and J by 4 bases, 17 bases remained unmatched. The CDR3 sequence is 18 residues long. CDR3 region: CASSPRMSVAGIPDTQYF. The CDR3 nucleotides are TGCGCCAGCAGCCCAAGAATGTCGGTAGCGGGAATCCCAGATACGCAGTATTTT.